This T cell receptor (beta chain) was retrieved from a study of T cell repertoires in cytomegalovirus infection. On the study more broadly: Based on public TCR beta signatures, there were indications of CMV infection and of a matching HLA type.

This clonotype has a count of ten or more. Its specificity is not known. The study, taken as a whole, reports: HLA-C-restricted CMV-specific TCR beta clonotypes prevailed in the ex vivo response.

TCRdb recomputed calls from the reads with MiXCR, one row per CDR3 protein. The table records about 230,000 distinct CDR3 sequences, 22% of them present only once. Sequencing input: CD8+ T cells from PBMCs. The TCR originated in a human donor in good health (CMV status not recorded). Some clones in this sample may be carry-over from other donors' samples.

CDR3 sequence: CASSSGTNTEAFF. The DNA of the CDR3 is TGTGCCAGCAGCTCAGGGACGAACACTGAAGCTTTCTTT. V usage is TRBV7-9 and J usage is TRBJ1-1; maybe TRBD1 (5 bases). The CDR3 totals 13 residues. Germline loops: CDR1 SEHNR, CDR2 FQNEAQ (reference sequence). Between the trimmed V and J ends, which lost 4 bases and 1 base, there was a span of 7 bases.